The 19 T cell receptor beta chains below all came from one sample that was sequenced in a study of control samples from healthy donors and cancer patients. Measured with immunoSEQ multiplex PCR; TCRdb has only the in-frame clones, and not every one. The table shows 50,000 or so clones, with just over 85% occurring only once. The specimen sequenced was PBMCs. The source of these receptors is a woman between 45 and 60 years old with lung cancer.

The V gene is TRBV18, the J gene TRBJ2-3, with D hard to call. The V gene lost 1 base and the J gene lost 5 bases, with 4 bases spanning the gap. This CDR3 has 12 amino acids. Germline V lookup: CDR1 KGHSH, CDR2 LQKENI. The CDR3 DNA follows: TGTGCCAGCTCACCACAGAAAGATACGCAGTATTTT. Translating it yields CASSPQKDTQYF.

The V and J genes are TRBV5-1 and TRBJ2-7, with D hard to call. CDR1 is SGHRS and CDR2 is YFSETQ in the germline V gene. The CDR3 sequence is 15 residues long. The ends were cut back, 0 bases at V and 0 bases at J, with 10 bases in the middle. The CDR3 loop is CASSLALSSSYEQYF. DNA of the CDR3: TGCGCCAGCAGCTTGGCCTTAAGCAGCTCCTACGAGCAGTACTTC.

The chain joins TRBV6-2 or TRBV6-3 to TRBJ1-1, with no clear D. Germline CDR1 reads MNHEY; CDR2 reads SVGEGT. The CDR3 covers 15 residues. V gave up 6 bases and J gave up 2 bases, with 16 bases separating them. The CDR3 sequence is CASSIWQELNTEAFF. The CDR3 region has the DNA TGTGCCAGCAGCATATGGCAAGAACTTAACACTGAAGCTTTCTTT.

This CDR3 is CASSFQGANTEAFF. The CDR3 bases are TGTGCCAGCAGCTTTCAGGGGGCCAACACTGAAGCTTTCTTT. The chain uses TRBV7-3 and TRBJ1-1, with 8 bases identical to TRBD1. The V gene end was trimmed by 3 bases and the J gene end by 2 bases; junction bases not matched to a gene: 2. Germline V gene lookup returns CDR1 SGHTA and CDR2 FQGTGA. CDR3 size: 14 residues.

This chain links TRBV24-1 with TRBJ1-2; TRBD1 agrees at 7 bases. The CDR3 is 13 amino acids. Per germline, CDR1 KGHDR and CDR2 SFDVKD. V gave up 3 bases and J gave up 8 bases; unmatched junction bases: 5. CDR3 sequence: CATSDVPTGGYTF. In DNA form, the CDR3 reads TGTGCCACCAGTGATGTACCGACAGGGGGCTACACCTTC.

This CDR3 reads CASSGDRGYEQYF. CDR3 sequence (DNA): TGTGCCAGCAGTGGGGACAGGGGATACGAGCAGTACTTC. The chain couples TRBV2 to TRBJ2-7; 10 nucleotides match TRBD1. The CDR3 extends over 13 amino acids. The V and J ends lost 4 bases and 4 bases, in that order; junction bases with no gene match: 1. CDR1 is SNHLY and CDR2 is FYNNEI in the germline V gene.

This clone was observed once. The chain uses TRBV29-1 and TRBJ1-1; D gene uncertain. The CDR3 extends over 13 amino acids. The V end was cut by 4 bases, the J end by 1 base, with 10 bases between. The germline CDR1 and CDR2 sequences are SQVTM and ANQGSEA. CDR3 bases: TGCAGCGTTGTCTTCGACAAGAACACTGAAGCTTTCTTT. As protein: CSVVFDKNTEAFF. Full variable domain (outside the CDR3, taken from reference TRBV29-1 and TRBJ1-1): SAVISQKPSRDICQRGTSLTIQCQVDSQVTMMFWYRQQPGQSLTLIATANQGSEATYESGFVIDKFPISRPNLTFSTLTVSNMSPEDSSIYLCSVVFDKNTEAFFGQGTRLTVV.

V usage is TRBV5-1 and J usage is TRBJ1-6; 7 bases fit TRBD1. The CDR3 contains 15 residues. V shed 4 bases, J shed 7 bases, and the junction held 8 bases outside the gene matches. The germline V gene has CDR1 SGHRS and CDR2 YFSETQ. DNA for the CDR3: TGCGCCAGCAGCGGCGGACAGGTTCAAAATTCACCCCTCCACTTT. As protein: CASSGGQVQNSPLHF.

The J gene is TRBJ2-7, the V gene TRBV3-1 (or the pseudogene TRBV3-2); no definite D call. CDR1 and CDR2 from the germline V gene are LGHDT and YNNKEL (reference sequence). This CDR3 region has 16 residues. V was shortened by 0 bases and J by 0 bases, with 12 bases between the two germline ends. The CDR3 DNA follows: TGTGCCAGCAGCCAAGATAACGTTTCGCCCTCCTACGAGCAGTACTTC. Translation gives CASSQDNVSPSYEQYF.

This chain links TRBV29-1 with TRBJ1-6; D remains ambiguous. The germline CDR1 and CDR2 sequences are SQVTM and ANQGSEA. V was shortened by 4 bases and J by 7 bases, with 11 bases between the two germline ends. There are 13 residues in the CDR3. The CDR3 protein is CSVAETNNSPLHF. The DNA for the CDR3 is TGCAGCGTTGCCGAGACAAACAATTCACCCCTCCACTTT.

Turning to this clone: The sample holds other DNA sequences that translate to the same CDR3. In DNA, the CDR3 is TGCGCCAGCAGCTTGGCAGGGGCCACAGATACGCAGTATTTT. Translating it yields CASSLAGATDTQYF. The V gene is TRBV5-1, the J gene TRBJ2-3; a weak D match, TRBD1 (6 bases). The CDR3 totals 14 residues. V was pared by 0 bases and J by 2 bases, with 7 bases between. Germline lookup yields CDR1 SGHRS and CDR2 YFSETQ.

This clone is categorized as medium-sized (0.01 to 0.1%). The chain is built from TRBV7-2 and TRBJ1-6, with a weak D call TRBD1 (5 bases). The ends were cut back, 5 bases at V and 5 bases at J, with 16 bases in the middle. CDR3 length: 16 residues. CDR1 is SGHTA and CDR2 is FQGNSA in the germline V gene. The DNA for the CDR3 is TGTGCCAGCAGCGGGTGGGACCATCTCAATAATTCACCCCTCCACTTT. Amino acids: CASSGWDHLNNSPLHF. The whole variable domain, remainder taken from reference TRBV7-2 and TRBJ1-6, is GAGVSQSPSNKVTEKGKDVELRCDPISGHTALYWYRQSLGQGLEFLIYFQGNSAPDKSGLPSDRFSAERTGGSVSTLTIQRTQQEDSAVYLCASSGWDHLNNSPLHFGNGTRLTVT.

This chain connects TRBV7-2 to TRBJ1-2, with 8 nucleotides matching TRBD1. Germline V gene lookup returns CDR1 SGHTA and CDR2 FQGNSA. The CDR3 is 13 residues long. The V and J ends lost 5 bases and 6 bases, in that order; junction bases with no gene match: 5. CDR3 residues: CASSQGAGNGYTF. Here the CDR3 DNA reads TGTGCCAGCAGCCAGGGGGCAGGGAATGGCTACACCTTC.

The CDR3 sequence: CASSPDGYNEQFF. The DNA for the CDR3 is TGTGCCAGCAGTCCGGACGGATACAATGAGCAGTTCTTC. The chain carries TRBV6-6 and TRBJ2-1, with D unresolved. CDR1 is MNHNY and CDR2 is SVGAGI in the germline V gene (reference sequence). The CDR3 is made up of 13 amino acids. The germline V and J ends were trimmed by 5 bases and 4 bases, with 9 bases remaining between them.

This rearrangement joins TRBV7-2 to TRBJ1-2; possible D gene TRBD1, 6 bases. V was cut by 4 bases and J by 4 bases, with 22 bases left in between. Germline values: CDR1 SGHTA, CDR2 FQGNSA. The CDR3 spans 17 residues. CDR3 residues: CASSSRQDFKFSYGYTF. The CDR3 bases are TGTGCCAGCAGCTCGAGACAGGACTTCAAGTTCTCCTATGGCTACACCTTC.

The chain joins TRBV18 to TRBJ1-2; tentative D call: TRBD1 (5 bases). Germline V CDR1 and CDR2: KGHSH, LQKENI. The V end was cut by 2 bases, the J end by 4 bases, with 8 bases between. The CDR3 runs 13 residues. The CDR3 here is CASSPGGFYGYTF. In nucleotides, the CDR3 is TGTGCCAGCTCACCAGGGGGATTCTATGGCTACACCTTC. Full variable domain (remainder filled in from reference TRBV18 and TRBJ1-2): NAGVMQNPRHLVRRRGQEARLRCSPMKGHSHVYWYRQLPEEGLKFMVYLQKENIIDESGMPKERFSAEFPKEGPSILRIQQVVRGDSAAYFCASSPGGFYGYTFGSGTRLTVV.

The rearrangement uses TRBV7-2 and TRBJ1-5; 7 bases line up with TRBD1. The CDR3 covers 14 residues. Germline CDR1 is SGHTA and CDR2 is FQGNSA. Trimming cost V 5 bases and J 7 bases; bases outside gene matches: 8. CDR3 region: CASSARTGGQPQHF. The CDR3 DNA sequence: TGTGCCAGCAGCGCTCGGACAGGTGGACAGCCCCAGCATTTT.

The CDR3 DNA sequence: TGTGCCAGCAGCTTAGCCCAGGAGCGGACTGAAGCTTTCTTT. It yields the protein CASSLAQERTEAFF. V usage is TRBV7-9 and J usage is TRBJ1-1, with D unresolved. The germline V and J ends were trimmed by 0 bases and 5 bases, with 10 bases remaining between them. Looked up from germline, CDR1 is SEHNR and CDR2 is FQNEAQ (reference sequence). The CDR3 extends over 14 amino acids.

V gene TRBV14 combines with J gene TRBJ2-5; D may match TRBD1 or TRBD2 (5 bases each). Trimming left V 1 base short and J 5 bases short, with 8 bases between. Germline V gives CDR1 SGHDN, CDR2 FVKESK. The CDR3 contains 13 residues. The DNA of the CDR3 is TGTGCCAGCAGCCAAGTGGGACGGGAGACCCAGTACTTC. Residues: CASSQVGRETQYF.